This T cell receptor (beta chain) is drawn from a study of control samples from healthy donors and cancer patients. Trimming shortened V by 5 bases and J by 9 bases, and 8 bases separated the two germline ends. The CDR3 has 11 amino acids. Assay used: immunoSEQ multiplex PCR; TCRdb lists only in-frame clones, some missing. The data contain 150,000 to 200,000 clones, roughly 92% of them seen just once; the ten biggest clones take up just over 1.4%. Sequenced: blood. The V gene is TRBV12-3 or TRBV12-4, the J gene TRBJ1-5; D unclear. This receptor was obtained from a man aged 25-45 years in good health. The CDR3 is CASSVWGPQHF. CDR3 DNA: TGTGCCAGCAGTGTGTGGGGGCCCCAGCATTTT.